Each of the 27 T cell receptor beta chains below was sequenced from the same sample in a study of blood T cell repertoires in COVID-19. TCRdb's copy holds only in-frame clones and misses some; the assay was immunoSEQ multiplex PCR. This table holds around 190,000 clones, approximately 80% found once. The sample consisted of peripheral blood. These receptors came from a woman between 45 and 65 years old with active or convalescent COVID-19.

The rearrangement links TRBV2 to TRBJ1-6; TRBD1 matches at 8 bases. Trimming at V came to 8 bases and at J to 13 bases, leaving 22 bases not matched to a gene. The CDR3 has 17 residues. Germline CDR1 reads SNHLY; CDR2 reads FYNNEI. CDR3 region: CASGLIGLTGDRRPLHF. CDR3 in DNA: TGTGCCAGCGGCCTCATCGGGTTGACAGGGGACCGTCGGCCCCTCCACTTT.

The chain has TRBV9 and TRBJ1-2; D gene uncertain. Germline V gene lookup returns CDR1 SGDLS and CDR2 YYNGEE. CDR3 length: 15 residues. Deletions cut 0 bases from V and 3 bases from J, with 12 bases between. CDR3 amino acids: CASSVALARDYGYTF. The DNA for the CDR3 is TGTGCCAGCAGCGTAGCTTTAGCGCGAGACTATGGCTACACCTTC. The complete variable domain, with remaining parts taken from reference TRBV9 and TRBJ1-2, reads DSGVTQTPKHLITATGQRVTLRCSPRSGDLSVYWYQQSLDQGLQFLIQYYNGEERAKGNILERFSAQQFPDLHSELNLSSLELGDSALYFCASSVALARDYGYTFGSGTRLTVV.

The rearrangement joins TRBV5-1 to TRBJ2-3, with 10 positions matching TRBD2. Germline CDR1 is SGHRS and CDR2 is YFSETQ. Trimming cost V 4 bases and J 1 base; bases outside gene matches: 15. There are 19 residues in the CDR3. The CDR3 DNA is TGCGCCAGCAGCCCTGGTGGCGAGCGGGGGGGTCCCGGCACAGATACGCAGTATTTT. Translated, it gives CASSPGGERGGPGTDTQYF.

This clone was counted a single time. V gene TRBV19 combines with J gene TRBJ2-5, with 8 bases identical to TRBD2. CDR3 length equals 14 residues. V trimming: 3 bases; J trimming: 5 bases; junction bases outside the gene matches: 5. From germline, CDR1 is LNHDA and CDR2 SQIVND (reference sequence). This CDR3 is CASSIRGGHETQYF. The CDR3 bases are TGTGCCAGTAGTATTCGGGGGGGCCATGAGACCCAGTACTTC.

The genes are TRBV6-2 or TRBV6-3 and TRBJ2-3, with 11 bases identical to TRBD2. Germline V lookup: CDR1 MNHEY, CDR2 SVGEGT. V lost 1 base, J lost 6 bases, and 9 bases stayed unmatched. The CDR3 runs 17 residues. CDR3 sequence (DNA): TGTGCCAGCAGTTACTTGGGTAGCGGGAGGGCCGGGGATACGCAGTATTTT. The encoded protein is CASSYLGSGRAGDTQYF.

The chain is built from TRBV2 and TRBJ2-2, with TRBD2 matching over 11 bases. V dropped 8 bases and J dropped 4; count of bases not matched to a gene: 9. The germline CDR1 and CDR2 sequences are SNHLY and FYNNEI. CDR3 length equals 16 residues. CDR3 DNA sequence: TGTGCCAGCCAACTTAGCGGGGGGGCCGGCACCGGGGAGCTGTTTTTT. Protein sequence: CASQLSGGAGTGELFF.

The rearrangement links TRBV2 to TRBJ2-1; 15 bases match TRBD2. Germline V lookup: CDR1 SNHLY, CDR2 FYNNEI. Trimming took 6 bases from V and 7 from J; bases not matched to a gene: 1. The CDR3 runs 14 residues. In nucleotides, the CDR3 is TGTGCCAGCAGCGGACTAGCGGGAGGGAATGAGCAGTTCTTC. Amino acid sequence: CASSGLAGGNEQFF.

The V call is TRBV30, the J call TRBJ1-1, with TRBD1 matching 7 bases. This CDR3 is 11 amino acids long. With V trimmed by 8 bases and J by 12 bases, 12 bases remained unmatched. CDR1 and CDR2 from the germline V gene are GTSNPN and SVGIG (reference sequence). The DNA for the CDR3 is TGTGCCGTGGGACAGTTGGGGCCGCCTTTCTTT. Amino acid sequence: CAVGQLGPPFF.

The chain recombines TRBV7-3 with TRBJ2-7; TRBD2 aligns across 7 bases. After removal of 6 bases from V and 3 bases from J, the junction contained 8 bases not matched to a gene. The CDR3 extends over 14 amino acids. The germline CDR1 and CDR2 sequences are SGHTA and FQGTGA. DNA of the CDR3: TGTGCCAGCAGACACCGGGACTACAGCTACGAGCAGTACTTC. Amino acid sequence: CASRHRDYSYEQYF.

This clone was seen a handful of times. This chain joins TRBV5-6 and TRBJ1-1; D gene uncertain. V was clipped by 1 base and J by 1 base, with 11 bases between them. Germline CDR1 and CDR2: SGHDT and YYEEEE. The CDR3 totals 15 residues. The CDR3 DNA is TGTGCCAGCAGCTTGATCTCGGGAGGGAACACTGAAGCTTTCTTT. The encoded protein is CASSLISGGNTEAFF.

This clone was picked up a small number of times. The genes are TRBV6-2 or TRBV6-3 and TRBJ2-1; weak D call: TRBD2 (6 bases). This CDR3 comprises 15 residues. The ends were cut back, 0 bases at V and 5 bases at J, with 11 bases in the middle. Germline V gives CDR1 MNHEY, CDR2 SVGEGT. Here the CDR3 reads CASSYSGLGNNEQFF. CDR3 sequence (DNA): TGTGCCAGCAGTTACTCGGGACTGGGAAACAATGAGCAGTTCTTC.

V gene TRBV7-3 combines with J gene TRBJ2-5; 10 bases fit TRBD2. The CDR3 has 16 residues. Trimming removed 3 bases from V and 2 bases from J; junction bases left unmatched: 6. The germline V gene encodes CDR1 SGHTA and CDR2 FQGTGA. The CDR3: CASSFGPTSGQETQYF. The DNA for the CDR3 is TGTGCCAGCAGCTTCGGACCGACTAGCGGGCAAGAGACCCAGTACTTC.

The V gene is TRBV9, the J gene TRBJ1-2; 9 nucleotides agree with TRBD1. Germline-derived CDR1 and CDR2 are SGDLS and YYNGEE. With V trimmed by 7 bases and J by 5 bases, 6 bases remained unmatched. This CDR3 is 13 amino acids long. The CDR3 DNA reads TGTGCCAGCTACAGGGGGCTGAGGTATGGCTACACCTTC. Translating it yields CASYRGLRYGYTF.

This clone came up many times. This chain joins TRBV15 and TRBJ1-5; D not resolved. There are 15 residues in the CDR3. Trimming removed 3 bases at V and 5 bases at J, with 14 bases between. Germline loops: CDR1 LNHNV, CDR2 YYDKDF (reference sequence). For the CDR3, the DNA is TGTGCCACCAGCAGTCCCGAGGCATTCGATCAGCCCCAGCATTTT. This sequence encodes CATSSPEAFDQPQHF.

The chain employs TRBV2 and TRBJ2-3; the match to TRBD1 covers 7 bases. Per the germline V gene, CDR1 is SNHLY and CDR2 is FYNNEI. V lost 4 bases, J lost 10 bases, and 17 bases stayed unmatched. This CDR3 has 16 amino acids. CDR3 sequence: CASSGDRAKHRGAQYF. The CDR3 coding sequence is TGTGCCAGCAGTGGGGACAGAGCAAAGCACAGAGGAGCGCAGTATTTT. Together with reference TRBV2 and TRBJ2-3, the CDR3 gives the full variable domain: EPEVTQTPSHQVTQMGQEVILRCVPISNHLYFYWYRQILGQKVEFLVSFYNNEISEKSEIFDDQFSVERPDGSNFTLKIRSTKLEDSAMYFCASSGDRAKHRGAQYFGPGTRLTVL.

The chain is built from TRBV7-2 and TRBJ2-3; D gene unclear. Between the trimmed V and J ends, which lost 1 base and 4 bases, there was a span of 12 bases. The CDR3 spans 15 residues. CDR1 and CDR2 from the germline V gene are SGHTA and FQGNSA. The CDR3 nucleotides are TGTGCCAGCAGCTTAGGGAGAATCTGGGCAGATACGCAGTATTTT. Protein sequence: CASSLGRIWADTQYF.

The rearrangement uses TRBV29-1 and TRBJ1-3; 7 bases fit TRBD1. The CDR3 covers 13 residues. With 7 bases clipped from V and 1 base from J, the junction kept 4 bases outside the gene matches. Germline-derived CDR1 and CDR2 are SQVTM and ANQGSEA. DNA of the CDR3: TGCAGCGCCCGACAGGGTTCTGGAAACACCATATATTTT. It codes for CSARQGSGNTIYF.

This chain connects TRBV6-2 or TRBV6-3 to TRBJ2-1; weak D call: TRBD2 (5 bases). This CDR3 comprises 14 residues. Germline lookup yields CDR1 MNHEY and CDR2 SVGEGT. V lost 6 bases and J lost 9, with 18 bases in between. This chain's CDR3 is CASSLLRGISEQFF. For the CDR3, the DNA is TGTGCCAGCAGCCTCCTACGGGGAATAAGTGAGCAGTTCTTC.

The rearrangement joins TRBV11-2 to TRBJ1-2; D remains ambiguous. Germline V CDR1 and CDR2: SGHAT, FQNNGV. The CDR3 runs 14 residues. Trimming stripped 3 bases from V and 4 bases from J, with 12 bases between. CDR3 protein: CASSFNTPLYGYTF. The CDR3 bases are TGTGCCAGCAGCTTTAACACACCCCTCTATGGCTACACCTTC.

This clone was seen once. The chain has TRBV18 and TRBJ1-5; D is undetermined. The germline gives CDR1 KGHSH, CDR2 LQKENI. The V end lost 6 bases, the J end lost 5 bases, and 11 bases lay between the germline ends. The CDR3 loop spans 13 amino acids. CDR3 protein: CASSRSTDQPQHF. The CDR3, as DNA: TGTGCCAGCTCCCGAAGCACCGATCAGCCCCAGCATTTT.

The rearrangement links TRBV9 to TRBJ2-2; 13 bases line up with TRBD2. Germline values: CDR1 SGDLS, CDR2 YYNGEE. The J segment lost 4 bases and the V segment lost 4 bases, leaving 10 bases of the junction unmatched. The CDR3 is 18 residues long. As DNA, the CDR3 is TGTGCCAGCAGCCTTACTAGCGGGGGGGCCCCGGGCACCGGGGAGCTGTTTTTT. Translated: CASSLTSGGAPGTGELFF.

The chain couples TRBV30 to TRBJ2-7, with 7 positions matching TRBD2. This CDR3 is built from 13 residues. Per germline, CDR1 GTSNPN and CDR2 SVGIG (reference sequence). V lost 3 bases to trimming and J lost 4 bases; unmatched junction nucleotides: 6. Written as DNA, the CDR3 is TGTGCCTGGAGCGGGGCGCGGGGGTACGAGCAGTACTTC. Translated: CAWSGARGYEQYF.

The table lists this clone with many counts. The rearrangement uses TRBV19 and TRBJ2-7; possibly TRBD1 for D (6 bases). The CDR3 is 15 amino acids. V was trimmed by 2 bases and J by 4 bases, leaving 15 bases between them. Germline V CDR1 and CDR2: LNHDA, SQIVND (reference sequence). The CDR3 here is CASSILRQGLYEQYF. CDR3 bases: TGTGCCAGTAGTATACTCCGGCAGGGGCTGTACGAGCAGTACTTC.

This chain joins TRBV5-6 and TRBJ2-1, with D tentatively TRBD2 (6 bases). V lost 0 bases and J lost 4, with 14 bases in between. The CDR3 totals 16 residues. The germline V gene has CDR1 SGHDT and CDR2 YYEEEE. CDR3 loop: CASSLVPGAGYNEQFF. The CDR3 coding sequence is TGTGCCAGCAGCTTGGTTCCGGGTGCGGGATACAATGAGCAGTTCTTC.

This chain connects TRBV30 to TRBJ2-5, with 8 bases aligning to TRBD2. CDR3 length equals 14 residues. From germline, CDR1 is GTSNPN and CDR2 SVGIG (reference sequence). Germline trimming cut 4 bases from V and 4 bases from J; bases unmatched to any gene: 8. The CDR3 region has the DNA TGTGCCTGGATAGGGGACGGGGGGGCAGAGACCCAGTACTTC. It encodes CAWIGDGGAETQYF.

This clone was detected only once. The V and J genes are TRBV23-1 and TRBJ1-3, with D perhaps TRBD1 (6 bases). TRBV23-1 is an ORF; its function is uncertain. The CDR3 is 16 residues long. Between the trimmed V and J ends, which lost 0 bases and 1 base, there was a span of 10 bases. In DNA, the CDR3 is TGCGCCAGCAGTCAATCGGACAGAAAATCTGGAAACACCATATATTTT. Its protein product is CASSQSDRKSGNTIYF.

This clone was seen a few times. The chain couples TRBV20-1 to TRBJ1-1, with D unclear. The CDR3 is made up of 13 amino acids. The germline V and J ends were trimmed by 3 bases and 1 base, with 9 bases remaining between them. Germline V CDR1 and CDR2: DFQATT, SNEGSKA (reference sequence). CDR3 protein: CSASSPSNTEAFF. The CDR3 nucleotides are TGCAGTGCTAGTAGCCCTTCGAACACTGAAGCTTTCTTT.